This T cell receptor (beta chain) was sequenced during a study of glioma-infiltrating T cells after dendritic cell vaccination. On the study more broadly: Patients received three intradermal dendritic cell vaccine injections at biweekly intervals.

Sample time point: after dendritic cell vaccination, including at tumor progression/relapse. Isocitrate dehydrogenase mutation was absent in all glioblastoma patients. CDR1 is SQVTM, CDR2 ANQGSEA, per germline. Between the trimmed V and J ends, which lost 7 bases and 7 bases, there was a span of 10 bases. The CDR3 is made up of 11 amino acids. The primer mix had 60 V beta and 13 J beta primers. The protocol was immunoSEQ multiplex PCR, while the TCRdb copy is restricted to in-frame clones and leaves out a portion. The table lists tens of thousands of clones, about 83% of them singletons. This sequence was found in a human donor with glioblastoma. The material sequenced was blood, taken after dendritic cell vaccination. The chain has TRBV29-1 and TRBJ1-4; unclear D gene. CDR3 bases: TGCAGCGCCGAGTCGGGTGAAAAACTGTTTTTT. This sequence encodes CSAESGEKLFF.